These 14 T cell receptor beta chains came from one sample sequenced in a study of Ad26.COV2.S vaccination and SARS-CoV-2 variants. Sample treatment: over 15 received Ad26.COV2.S at low or high dose, single or two shots; about 5 received placebo; per-sample allocation not given. Sampling took place 63 days after the first vaccine or placebo injection. The table came from immunoSEQ multiplex PCR; TCRdb's copy has only in-frame clones and leaves some out. Of 430,000 or so clones listed, 85% to 90% are singletons. Specimen: peripheral blood, collected in a trial of Ad26.COV2.S vaccine versus placebo. These receptors were collected from a person between 18 and 59 years old who received the Ad26.COV2.S COVID-19 vaccine or a placebo.

The V and J genes are TRBV5-6 and TRBJ2-2, with D unresolved. Germline V gene lookup returns CDR1 SGHDT and CDR2 YYEEEE. V lost 4 bases and J lost 4, with 14 bases in between. CDR3 length: 15 residues. The CDR3 DNA reads as TGTGCCAGCAGCCGCCTGGCCTTGGGCACCGGGGAGCTGTTTTTT. This sequence encodes CASSRLALGTGELFF.

CDR3 in amino acids: CASSFQGANNEKLFF. The CDR3 DNA sequence: TGTGCCAGCAGTTTCCAGGGGGCAAATAATGAAAAACTGTTTTTT. The chain has TRBV7-2 and TRBJ1-4; 8 nucleotides align to TRBD1. Germline lookup yields CDR1 SGHTA and CDR2 FQGNSA. Losses at the gene ends were 6 bases for V and 4 bases for J; bases not matched to a gene: 7. The CDR3 is made up of 15 amino acids.

The table lists this clone with a few counts. The chain joins TRBV5-4 to TRBJ1-1; D is uncertain. Trimming removed 2 bases from V and 11 bases from J, with 19 bases in between. The germline V gene has CDR1 SGHNT and CDR2 YYREEE (reference sequence). CDR3 size: 14 residues. The CDR3 DNA reads TGTGCCAGCAGCTTCCCCGGCTCCTCGGGGTGGGCTTTCTTT. Protein product: CASSFPGSSGWAFF.

The CDR3 DNA sequence: TGTGCCTTAGCGACCGGAGCTAACTATGGCTACACCTTC. Encoded protein: CALATGANYGYTF. The V gene is TRBV7-9, the J gene TRBJ1-2; D is ambiguous. The CDR3 spans 13 residues. Between the trimmed V and J ends, which lost 11 bases and 0 bases, there was a span of 13 bases. The germline CDR1 and CDR2 sequences are SEHNR and FQNEAQ (reference sequence).

The V call is TRBV5-1, the J call TRBJ1-3; 8 nucleotides agree with TRBD1. Germline V CDR1 and CDR2: SGHRS, YFSETQ. This CDR3 comprises 16 residues. After removal of 4 bases from V and 2 bases from J, the junction contained 8 bases not matched to a gene. CDR3 sequence reads: CASSILGDRTGNTIYF. Written as DNA, the CDR3 is TGCGCCAGCAGCATCCTAGGGGACAGGACTGGAAACACCATATATTTT.

The chain joins TRBV4-1 to TRBJ1-1; a possible D gene is TRBD1 (5 bases). CDR1 is MGHRA, CDR2 YSYEKL, per germline. Trimming took off 0 bases at V and 10 bases at J, with 15 bases between the two ends. The CDR3 contains 14 residues. The CDR3 nucleotides read TGCGCCAGCAGCCAAGAGTGGGGGAGATCTCTAGCTTTCTTT. Its translation is CASSQEWGRSLAFF.

The chain joins TRBV24-1 to TRBJ1-5; D might be TRBD1 (5 bases). There are 16 residues in the CDR3. V dropped 4 bases and J dropped 4 bases, with 16 bases sitting between them. Germline loops: CDR1 KGHDR, CDR2 SFDVKD. Written as DNA, the CDR3 is TGTGCCACCAGTGAGTCGCGGACAAGGCTTAATCAGCCCCAGCATTTT. It encodes CATSESRTRLNQPQHF.

The V call is TRBV4-2, the J call TRBJ1-5; no reliable D call. The CDR3 is 15 residues long. CDR1 is LGHNA and CDR2 is YNFKEQ in the germline V gene. Trimming cost V 0 bases and J 0 bases, with 6 bases left between them. The CDR3 sequence is CASSQERYSNQPQHF. The DNA for the CDR3 is TGTGCCAGCAGCCAAGAGAGGTATAGCAATCAGCCCCAGCATTTT.

This clone was detected only once. This chain uses TRBV11-3 with TRBJ1-2, with D possibly TRBD1 on 5 matching bases. Germline V gene data show CDR1 as SGHNT and CDR2 as YENEEA. The V end was cut by 2 bases, the J end by 5 bases, with 15 bases between. The CDR3 length is 15 residues. For the CDR3, the DNA is TGTGCCAGCAGCTTAAGGGGCCCTACGGCGTATGGCTACACCTTC. It encodes CASSLRGPTAYGYTF.

The chain has TRBV7-2 and TRBJ2-7; D gene ambiguous. This CDR3 is built from 12 residues. Germline CDR1 and CDR2: SGHTA and FQGNSA. The germline V and J ends were trimmed by 3 bases and 0 bases, with 3 bases remaining between them. For the CDR3, the DNA is TGTGCCAGCAGCTTGAACTCCTACGAGCAGTACTTC. Translation gives CASSLNSYEQYF.

The chain recombines TRBV6-2 or TRBV6-3 with TRBJ2-1; 10 bases fit TRBD2. J lost 5 bases, V lost 6 bases, and 7 bases had no gene match. Germline loops: CDR1 MNHEY, CDR2 SVGEGT. CDR3 length: 15 residues. CDR3 coding DNA: TGTGCCAGCAGCCCCTCTAGCGGGAGCCACAATGAGCAGTTCTTC. It encodes CASSPSSGSHNEQFF.

The J gene is TRBJ2-7, the V gene TRBV6-6, with 7 bases lining up with TRBD1. CDR3 size: 12 residues. The junction had 4 bases not matched to a gene; V was cut back by 3 bases and J by 8 bases. Germline V gene data show CDR1 as MNHNY and CDR2 as SVGAGI (reference sequence). CDR3 sequence reads: CASSYGQDQQYF. Here the CDR3 DNA reads TGTGCCAGCAGTTATGGACAGGATCAGCAGTACTTC.

The chain employs TRBV7-2 and TRBJ2-5; D is undetermined. Germline V gene data show CDR1 as SGHTA and CDR2 as FQGNSA. Trimming cost V 1 base and J 2 bases, with 8 bases left between them. This CDR3 contains 14 residues. Written as DNA, the CDR3 is TGTGCCAGCAGCTTAGAATTCAAACAAGAGACCCAGTACTTC. Its protein is CASSLEFKQETQYF.

This chain joins TRBV4-3 and TRBJ1-6; D is ambiguous. Trimming took 0 bases from V and 4 from J, leaving 16 bases between them. CDR1 and CDR2 (germline): LGHNA, YSLEER. CDR3 size: 18 residues. The CDR3 spells CASSQEPPATAYNSPLHF. The CDR3 nucleotides are TGCGCCAGCAGCCAAGAGCCGCCGGCTACCGCATATAATTCACCCCTCCACTTT.